This T cell receptor beta chain derives from a study of T-cell memory formation after mild COVID-19. Background on the study: Clusters were largely donor specific. Study outcomes and limitations: Memory sampled before infection contained some responding clones, suggesting cross-reactive memory joined.

TCRalpha and TCRbeta libraries used 5'RACE with constant-segment primers and UMIs. TCRdb itself ran the 5' RACE reads through MiXCR, one entry per CDR3 protein. The table lists around 390,000 distinct CDR3 sequences, about 15% of them singletons. As to this clonotype: Its target is unknown.

The CDR3 totals 15 residues. Germline V lookup: CDR1 MGHRA, CDR2 YSYEKL. V was cut by 1 base and J by 5 bases, with 15 bases left in between. The specimen sequenced was PBMCs or a T cell subset sorted from them (not recorded which). The origin of this receptor is a man younger than 30 who had mild COVID-19 (a few samples of this study predate the infection). Cell type and time point are not known. This chain joins TRBV4-1 and TRBJ2-7, with a weak D call TRBD2 (6 bases). The CDR3 spells CASSQGGLSPNEQYV. In DNA form, the CDR3 reads TGCGCCAGCAGCCAAGGGGGACTCTCTCCGAACGAGCAGTACGTC.